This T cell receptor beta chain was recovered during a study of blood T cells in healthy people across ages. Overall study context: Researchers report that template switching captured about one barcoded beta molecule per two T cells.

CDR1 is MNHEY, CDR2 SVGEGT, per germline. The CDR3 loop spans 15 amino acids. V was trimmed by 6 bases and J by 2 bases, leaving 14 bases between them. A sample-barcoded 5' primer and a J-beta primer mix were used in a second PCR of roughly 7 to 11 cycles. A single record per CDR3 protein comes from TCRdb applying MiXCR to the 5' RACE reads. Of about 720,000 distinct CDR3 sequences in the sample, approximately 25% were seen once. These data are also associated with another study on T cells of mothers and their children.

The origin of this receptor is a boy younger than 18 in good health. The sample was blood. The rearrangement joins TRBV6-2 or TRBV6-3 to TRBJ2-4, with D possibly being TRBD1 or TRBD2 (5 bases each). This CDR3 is CASSRSWGSKNIQYF. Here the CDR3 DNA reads TGTGCCAGCAGCCGTAGTTGGGGGTCCAAAAACATTCAGTACTTC.